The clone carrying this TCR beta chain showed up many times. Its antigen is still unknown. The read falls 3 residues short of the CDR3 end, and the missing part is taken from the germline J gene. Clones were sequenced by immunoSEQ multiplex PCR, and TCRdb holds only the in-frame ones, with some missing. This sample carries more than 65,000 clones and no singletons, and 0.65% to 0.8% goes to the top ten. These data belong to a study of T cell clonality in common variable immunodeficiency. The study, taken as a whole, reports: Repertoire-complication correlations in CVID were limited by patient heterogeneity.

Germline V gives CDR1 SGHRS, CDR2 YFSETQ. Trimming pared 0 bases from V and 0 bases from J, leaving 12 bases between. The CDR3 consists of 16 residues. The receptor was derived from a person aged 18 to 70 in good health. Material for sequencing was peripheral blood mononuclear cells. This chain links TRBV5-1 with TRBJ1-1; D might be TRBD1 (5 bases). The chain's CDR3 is CASSLVRQGLNTEAFF. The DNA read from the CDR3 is TGCGCCAGCAGCTTGGTGAGGCAGGGTTTGAACACTGAA.